The clone carrying this T cell receptor beta chain was seen a single time. This CDR3 has 14 residues. Germline loops: CDR1 SGHNT, CDR2 YYREEE (reference sequence). V was clipped by 4 bases and J by 1 base, with 9 bases between them. TCR beta chains were sequenced at survey level with immunoSEQ. Sequencing was performed with immunoSEQ multiplex PCR; in TCRdb, only in-frame clones are kept and a portion is missing. This sample has tens of thousands of clones; 80% to 95% occur once, and the top ten carry roughly 4.5%. This receptor was obtained from a man aged 35 to 55 with rheumatoid arthritis. Sequenced material: PBMCs. The chain uses TRBV5-4 and TRBJ1-3, with D maybe TRBD1 (6 bases). The CDR3 loop is CASSATGSGNTIYF. Written as DNA, the CDR3 is TGTGCCAGCAGCGCAACAGGGTCTGGAAACACCATATATTTT.